The T cell receptor beta chain under discussion was sequenced for a study of T cells in Graves' hyperthyroidism and ophthalmopathy. If no ophthalmopathy progression occurred within 18 months, Graves' hyperthyroidism was stable. Hyperthyroidism patients were newly diagnosed, had disease duration under 2 months, and were aged 18 to 65 years. On the basis of clinical symptoms, serum thyroxine and TRAb, thyroid ultrasound and orbital computed tomography, diagnoses were made. This clonotype was seen at least ten times. Trimming cost V 4 bases and J 5 bases; bases outside gene matches: 13. Germline V gives CDR1 SQVTM, CDR2 ANQGSEA. This CDR3 contains 17 residues. RNA transcripts provided the source from which TCR beta CDR3 regions were amplified. An initial round of RT-PCR targeting the TCR CDR3 relied on the HTBI primer set. A single record per CDR3 protein comes from TCRdb applying MiXCR to the multiplex PCR reads. The sample shows fewer than 110,000 distinct CDR3 sequences, approximately 15% of them seen only once.

Sequencing used blood. The chain combines TRBV29-1 with TRBJ2-5, with 13 bases identical to TRBD2. The clonotype comes from a woman aged 45-59 years with Graves' hyperthyroidism. CDR3 in amino acids: CSVASLGLAGRGETQYF. DNA for the CDR3: TGCAGCGTTGCCTCCCTGGGACTAGCGGGAAGGGGGGAGACCCAGTACTTC.